This T cell receptor beta chain was identified during a study of blood T cell repertoires in COVID-19. Here immunoSEQ multiplex PCR was the method, and the copy in TCRdb shows in-frame clones only, minus some. The table includes some 190,000 clones, 80% to 90% detected once. The CDR3 length is 12 residues. Trimming took off 2 bases at V and 6 bases at J, with 8 bases between the two ends. The V gene's germline CDR1 is LGHDT and CDR2 YNNKEL (reference sequence). The chain joins TRBV3-1 (or the pseudogene TRBV3-2) to TRBJ2-7, with D uncertain. This TCR was recovered from a man in his sixties with acute or convalescent COVID-19. Input material: peripheral blood. CDR3 protein: CASSQISGEQYF. CDR3 DNA: TGTGCCAGCAGCCAAATCTCAGGCGAGCAGTACTTC.